The sequence of this TCR beta chain was determined in a study of shared clonotypes between healthy human individuals. Background on the study: Ranging from 18 to 49 in age, donors were a couple of women and a few men. The study used three CD4 naive, three CD4 memory, two CD8 naive and one CD8 memory plate per donor.

Points from the study as a whole: Rarefaction revealed incomplete sorted-subset sequencing despite large depth. The sharing of 4.5% to 5% of naive CD4 clonotypes was seen across several donors.

About this clone: Its target is not known.

Germline V CDR1 and CDR2: PRHDT, FYEKMQ (reference sequence). This CDR3 spans 15 amino acids. The V end was cut by 5 bases, the J end by 4 bases, with 15 bases between. Generated by immunoSEQ multiplex PCR, the TCRdb table keeps only in-frame clones and is missing some. The repertoire includes some 1.1 million clones, around three quarters of them detected once, and 0.89% sits in the top ten. Source material: memory CD4+ T cells from PBMCs. Described subset: CD45RA-negative fraction. The chain employs TRBV13 and TRBJ2-1; TRBD2 is a possible D gene (6 bases). This receptor was obtained from a man aged 18 to 30 in good health. Some clones in this sample may be carry-over from other donors' samples. In DNA, the CDR3 is TGTGCCAGCAGCCGCGCGGGACTCACTTACAATGAGCAGTTCTTC. It specifies CASSRAGLTYNEQFF.